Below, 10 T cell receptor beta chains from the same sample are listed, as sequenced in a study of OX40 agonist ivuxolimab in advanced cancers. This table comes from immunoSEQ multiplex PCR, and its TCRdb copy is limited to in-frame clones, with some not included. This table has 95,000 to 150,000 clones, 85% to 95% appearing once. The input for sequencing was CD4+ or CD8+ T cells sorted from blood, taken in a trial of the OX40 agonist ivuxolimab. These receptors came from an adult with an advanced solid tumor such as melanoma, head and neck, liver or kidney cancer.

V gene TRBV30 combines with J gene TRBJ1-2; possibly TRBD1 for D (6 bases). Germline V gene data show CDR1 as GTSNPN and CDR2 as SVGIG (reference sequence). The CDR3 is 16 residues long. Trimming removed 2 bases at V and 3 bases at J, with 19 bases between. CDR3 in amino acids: CAWSYYGAQGDYGYTF. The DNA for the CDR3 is TGTGCCTGGAGTTATTATGGAGCACAGGGAGACTATGGCTACACCTTC.

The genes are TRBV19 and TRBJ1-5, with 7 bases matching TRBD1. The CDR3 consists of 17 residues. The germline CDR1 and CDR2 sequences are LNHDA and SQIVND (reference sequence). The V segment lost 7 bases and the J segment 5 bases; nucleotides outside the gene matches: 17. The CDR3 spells CASTRGVGRQGYQPQHF. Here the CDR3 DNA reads TGTGCCAGTACCCGAGGGGTGGGTCGACAGGGATATCAGCCCCAGCATTTT.

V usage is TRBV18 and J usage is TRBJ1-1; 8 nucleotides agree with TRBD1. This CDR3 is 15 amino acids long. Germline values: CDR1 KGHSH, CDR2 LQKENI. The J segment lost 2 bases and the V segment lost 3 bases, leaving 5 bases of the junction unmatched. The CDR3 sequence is CASSPGTGLNTEAFF. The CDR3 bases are TGTGCCAGCTCACCTGGGACAGGTTTAAACACTGAAGCTTTCTTT.

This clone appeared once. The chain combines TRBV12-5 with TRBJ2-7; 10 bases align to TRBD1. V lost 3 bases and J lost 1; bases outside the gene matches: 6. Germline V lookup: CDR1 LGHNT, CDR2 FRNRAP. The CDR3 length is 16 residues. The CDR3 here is CASGLSLGQGSYEQYF. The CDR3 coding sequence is TGTGCTAGTGGTTTAAGTCTGGGACAGGGGTCCTACGAGCAGTACTTC.

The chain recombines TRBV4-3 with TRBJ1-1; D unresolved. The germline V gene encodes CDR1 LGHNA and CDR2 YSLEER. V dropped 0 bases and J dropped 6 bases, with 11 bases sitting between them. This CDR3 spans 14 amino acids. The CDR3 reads CASSQDRTFSEAFF. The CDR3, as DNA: TGCGCCAGCAGCCAAGACCGAACATTCTCTGAAGCTTTCTTT.

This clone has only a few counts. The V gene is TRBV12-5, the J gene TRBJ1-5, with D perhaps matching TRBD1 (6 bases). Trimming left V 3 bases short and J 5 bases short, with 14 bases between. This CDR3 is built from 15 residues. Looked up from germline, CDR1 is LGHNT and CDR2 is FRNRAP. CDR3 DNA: TGTGCTAGTGGTTTAGCGACAGGTGCTTATCAGCCCCAGCATTTT. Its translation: CASGLATGAYQPQHF.

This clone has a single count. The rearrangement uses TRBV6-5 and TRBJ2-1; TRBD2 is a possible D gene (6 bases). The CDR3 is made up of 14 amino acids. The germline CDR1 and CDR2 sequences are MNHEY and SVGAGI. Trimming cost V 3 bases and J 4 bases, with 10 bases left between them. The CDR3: CASSYSAGYNEQFF. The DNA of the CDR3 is TGTGCCAGCAGTTATTCTGCGGGATACAATGAGCAGTTCTTC.

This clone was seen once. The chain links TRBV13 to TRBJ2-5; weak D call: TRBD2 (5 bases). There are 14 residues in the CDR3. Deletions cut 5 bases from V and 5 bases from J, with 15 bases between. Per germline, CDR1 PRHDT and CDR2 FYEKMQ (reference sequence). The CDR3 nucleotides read TGTGCCAGCAGCATGCGAGGGTCGAGGGAGACCCAGTACTTC. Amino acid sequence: CASSMRGSRETQYF. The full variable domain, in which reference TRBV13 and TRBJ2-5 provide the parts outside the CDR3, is AAGVIQSPRHLIKEKRETATLKCYPIPRHDTVYWYQQGPGQDPQFLISFYEKMQSDKGSIPDRFSAQQFSDYHSELNMSSLELGDSALYFCASSMRGSRETQYFGPGTRLLVL.

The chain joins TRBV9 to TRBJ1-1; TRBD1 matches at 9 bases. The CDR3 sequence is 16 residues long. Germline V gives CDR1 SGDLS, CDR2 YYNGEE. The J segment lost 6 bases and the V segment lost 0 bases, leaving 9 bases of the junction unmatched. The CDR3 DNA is TGTGCCAGCAGCGTAGGGAAGGGACAGGGATCGGCTGAAGCTTTCTTT. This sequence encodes CASSVGKGQGSAEAFF.

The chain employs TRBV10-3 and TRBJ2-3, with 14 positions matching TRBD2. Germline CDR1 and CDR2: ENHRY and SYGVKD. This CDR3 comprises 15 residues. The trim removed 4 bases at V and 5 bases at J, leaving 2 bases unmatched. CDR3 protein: CAISATSGRGDTQYF. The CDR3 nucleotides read TGTGCCATCAGTGCGACTAGCGGGAGGGGAGATACGCAGTATTTT.